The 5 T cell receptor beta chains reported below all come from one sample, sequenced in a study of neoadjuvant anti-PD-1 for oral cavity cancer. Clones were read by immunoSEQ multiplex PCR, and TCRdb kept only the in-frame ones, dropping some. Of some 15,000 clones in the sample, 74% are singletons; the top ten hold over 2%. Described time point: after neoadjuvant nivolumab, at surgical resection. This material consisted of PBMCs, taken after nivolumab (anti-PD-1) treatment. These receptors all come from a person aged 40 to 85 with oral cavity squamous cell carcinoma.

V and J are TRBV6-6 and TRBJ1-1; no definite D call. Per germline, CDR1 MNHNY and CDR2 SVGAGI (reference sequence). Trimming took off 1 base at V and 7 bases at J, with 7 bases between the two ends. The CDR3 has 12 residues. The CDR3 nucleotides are TGTGCCAGCAGTTACTTGGGCCTTGAAGCTTTCTTT. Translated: CASSYLGLEAFF.

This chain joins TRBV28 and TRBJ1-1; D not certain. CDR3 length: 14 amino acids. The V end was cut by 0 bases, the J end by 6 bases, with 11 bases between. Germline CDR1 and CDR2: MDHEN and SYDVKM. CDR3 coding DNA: TGTGCCAGCAGTTTATGGGAGAGAGGGCCTGAAGCTTTCTTT. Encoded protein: CASSLWERGPEAFF.

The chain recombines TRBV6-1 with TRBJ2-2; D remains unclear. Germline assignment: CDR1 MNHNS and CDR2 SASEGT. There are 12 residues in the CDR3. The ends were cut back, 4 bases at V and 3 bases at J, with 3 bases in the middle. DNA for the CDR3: TGTGCCAGCAGTGGCTACACCGGGGAGCTGTTTTTT. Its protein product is CASSGYTGELFF.

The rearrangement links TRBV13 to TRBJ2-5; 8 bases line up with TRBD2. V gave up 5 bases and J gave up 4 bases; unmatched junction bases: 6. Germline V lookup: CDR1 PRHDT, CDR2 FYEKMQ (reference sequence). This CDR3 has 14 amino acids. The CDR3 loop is CASSRPLAGETQYF. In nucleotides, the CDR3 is TGTGCCAGCAGCCGTCCCCTAGCGGGAGAGACCCAGTACTTC.

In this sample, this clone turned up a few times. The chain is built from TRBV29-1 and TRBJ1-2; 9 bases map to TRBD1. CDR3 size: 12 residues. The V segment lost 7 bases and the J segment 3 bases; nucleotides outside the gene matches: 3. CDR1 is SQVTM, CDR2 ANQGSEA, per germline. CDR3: CSAWDRDYGYTF. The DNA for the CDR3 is TGCAGCGCCTGGGACAGGGACTATGGCTACACCTTC.